This T cell receptor (beta chain) was recorded in a study of cytomegalovirus exposure and HLA in healthy donors. As for the study in general: A later analysis reported the same platform for the roughly 120 validation repertoires and the roughly 700 first-cohort repertoires.

Study-level findings and limits: A few of the chains that were CMV-associated were confirmed in vitro to be specific for CMV antigens. The study put under 200 TCR beta chains on its list as cytomegalovirus-associated. Most TCR sequences were seen very rarely across donors, but some public TCRs occurred in many.

Per the germline V gene, CDR1 is SEHNR and CDR2 is FQNEAQ (reference sequence). The CDR3 is 16 residues long. The germline V and J ends were trimmed by 2 bases and 4 bases, with 16 bases remaining between them. As concerns this clone: Antigen specificity is unknown.

The protocol was immunoSEQ multiplex PCR, while the TCRdb copy is restricted to in-frame clones and leaves out a portion. This table has 80,000 to 100,000 clones, roughly 85% appearing once. This chain connects TRBV7-9 to TRBJ2-3; D might be TRBD2 (6 bases). Sequencing used PBMCs. The sequence came from a woman aged 25-40 years in good health and CMV-seronegative. Here the CDR3 DNA reads TGTGCCAGCAGCTTAAAAACGACGGGAGTCCCAGATACGCAGTATTTT. It translates to CASSLKTTGVPDTQYF. Full variable domain (missing parts from reference TRBV7-9 and TRBJ2-3): DTGVSQNPRHKITKRGQNVTFRCDPISEHNRLYWYRQTLGQGPEFLTYFQNEAQLEKSRLLSDRFSAERPKGSFSTLEIQRTEQGDSAMYLCASSLKTTGVPDTQYFGPGTRLTVL.